This TCR beta chain was obtained from a study of T cell responses to AZD1222 COVID-19 vaccine. Broader study findings: Regions 160-218 and 743-854 dominated among vaccine-associated CD4 TCRs spanning spike. Repertoire sampling was restricted to post-peak T cell response timepoints. Possibly, clonal diversity was underestimated; donors were largely white British and included more females.

Details on this clone: As yet, its antigen is unknown.

The CDR3 is 13 amino acids. Trimming cost V 3 bases and J 6 bases; bases outside gene matches: 2. Germline-derived CDR1 and CDR2 are SEHNR and FQNEAQ (reference sequence). Sequencing used immunoSEQ multiplex PCR; TCRdb keeps in-frame clones, though not all of them. The sample lists 150,000 or so clones, under 95% occurring once. The source is an adult in good health. This chain links TRBV7-9 with TRBJ2-1; 7 bases align to TRBD1. The source was peripheral blood, collected on day 0 of AZD1222 vaccination. The CDR3 loop reads CASSLGQFNEQFF. In DNA form, the CDR3 reads TGTGCCAGCAGCTTGGGACAGTTCAATGAGCAGTTCTTC.